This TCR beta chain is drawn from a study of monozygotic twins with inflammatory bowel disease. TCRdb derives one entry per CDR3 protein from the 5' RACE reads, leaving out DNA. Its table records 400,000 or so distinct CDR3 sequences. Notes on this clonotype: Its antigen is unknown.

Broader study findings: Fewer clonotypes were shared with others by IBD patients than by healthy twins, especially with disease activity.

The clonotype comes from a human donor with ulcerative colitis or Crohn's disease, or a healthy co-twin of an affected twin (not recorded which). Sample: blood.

The CDR3 loop reads CASSFLSGISNQPQHF. This chain joins TRBV5-5 and TRBJ1-5; TCRdb names TRBD1, which stays unverified in the absence of DNA. This CDR3 region has 16 residues. In germline, CDR1 is SGHKS, CDR2 YYEKEE (reference sequence).